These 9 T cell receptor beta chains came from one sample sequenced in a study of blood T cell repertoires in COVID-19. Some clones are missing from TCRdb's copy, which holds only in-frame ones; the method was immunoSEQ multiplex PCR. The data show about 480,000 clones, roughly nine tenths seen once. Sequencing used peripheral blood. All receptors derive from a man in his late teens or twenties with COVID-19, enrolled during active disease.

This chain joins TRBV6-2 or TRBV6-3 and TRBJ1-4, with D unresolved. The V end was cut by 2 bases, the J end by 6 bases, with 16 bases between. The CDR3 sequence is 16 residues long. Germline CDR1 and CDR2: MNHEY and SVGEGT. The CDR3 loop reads CASSYPPGRPDEKLFF. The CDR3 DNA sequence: TGTGCCAGCAGTTACCCCCCCGGGAGGCCGGATGAAAAACTGTTTTTT.

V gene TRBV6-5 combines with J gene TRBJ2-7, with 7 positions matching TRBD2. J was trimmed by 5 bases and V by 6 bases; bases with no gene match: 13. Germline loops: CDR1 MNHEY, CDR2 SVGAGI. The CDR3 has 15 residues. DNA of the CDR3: TGTGCCAGCAGGCTTTACGGGACTACGAATAACGAGCAGTACTTC. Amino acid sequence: CASRLYGTTNNEQYF.

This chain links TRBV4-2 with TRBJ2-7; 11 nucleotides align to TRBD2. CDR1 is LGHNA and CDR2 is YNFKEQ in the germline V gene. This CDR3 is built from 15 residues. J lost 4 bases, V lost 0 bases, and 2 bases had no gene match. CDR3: CASSQDGTSGYEQYF. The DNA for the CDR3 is TGTGCCAGCAGCCAAGATGGGACTAGCGGTTACGAGCAGTACTTC.

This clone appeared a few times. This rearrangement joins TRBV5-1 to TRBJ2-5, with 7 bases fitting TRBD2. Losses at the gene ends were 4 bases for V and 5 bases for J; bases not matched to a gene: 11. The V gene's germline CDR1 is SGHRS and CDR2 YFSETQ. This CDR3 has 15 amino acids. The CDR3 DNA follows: TGCGCCAGCAGCAGGGACTACCTGGTGGTGGAGACCCAGTACTTC. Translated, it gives CASSRDYLVVETQYF.

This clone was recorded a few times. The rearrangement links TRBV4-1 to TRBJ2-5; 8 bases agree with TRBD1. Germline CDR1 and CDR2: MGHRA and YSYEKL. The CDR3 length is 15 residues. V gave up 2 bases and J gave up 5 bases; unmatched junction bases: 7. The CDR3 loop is CASSQTRTGSETQYF. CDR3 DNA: TGCGCCAGCAGCCAAACCCGGACAGGGAGCGAGACCCAGTACTTC.

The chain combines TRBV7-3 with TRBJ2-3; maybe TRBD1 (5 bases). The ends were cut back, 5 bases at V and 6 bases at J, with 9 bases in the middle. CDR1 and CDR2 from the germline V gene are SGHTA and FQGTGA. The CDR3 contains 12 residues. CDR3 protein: CASSPAGDTQYF. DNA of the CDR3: TGTGCCAGCAGCCCAGCAGGGGATACGCAGTATTTT.

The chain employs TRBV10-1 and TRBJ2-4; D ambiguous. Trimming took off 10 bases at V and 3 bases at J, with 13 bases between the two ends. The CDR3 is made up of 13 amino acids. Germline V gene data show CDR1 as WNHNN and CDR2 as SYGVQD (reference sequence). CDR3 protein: CATSLSGKNIQYF. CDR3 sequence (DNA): TGCGCCACCTCCCTTTCGGGCAAAAACATTCAGTACTTC.

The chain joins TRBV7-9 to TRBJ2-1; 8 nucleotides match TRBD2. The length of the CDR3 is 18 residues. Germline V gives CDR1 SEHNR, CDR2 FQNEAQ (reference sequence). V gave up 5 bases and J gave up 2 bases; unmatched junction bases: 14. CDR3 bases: TGTGCCAGCAGCCACCCCTTAAGCGGGGGAATAACCTACAATGAGCAGTTCTTC. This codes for CASSHPLSGGITYNEQFF. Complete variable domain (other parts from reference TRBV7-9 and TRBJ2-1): DTGVSQNPRHKITKRGQNVTFRCDPISEHNRLYWYRQTLGQGPEFLTYFQNEAQLEKSRLLSDRFSAERPKGSFSTLEIQRTEQGDSAMYLCASSHPLSGGITYNEQFFGPGTRLTVL.

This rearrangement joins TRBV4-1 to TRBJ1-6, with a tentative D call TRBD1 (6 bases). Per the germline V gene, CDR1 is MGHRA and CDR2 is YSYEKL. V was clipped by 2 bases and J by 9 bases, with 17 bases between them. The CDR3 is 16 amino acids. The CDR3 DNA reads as TGCGCCAGCAGCCAACTCGACGGTAGCAGGGGTTCACCCCTCCACTTT. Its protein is CASSQLDGSRGSPLHF.